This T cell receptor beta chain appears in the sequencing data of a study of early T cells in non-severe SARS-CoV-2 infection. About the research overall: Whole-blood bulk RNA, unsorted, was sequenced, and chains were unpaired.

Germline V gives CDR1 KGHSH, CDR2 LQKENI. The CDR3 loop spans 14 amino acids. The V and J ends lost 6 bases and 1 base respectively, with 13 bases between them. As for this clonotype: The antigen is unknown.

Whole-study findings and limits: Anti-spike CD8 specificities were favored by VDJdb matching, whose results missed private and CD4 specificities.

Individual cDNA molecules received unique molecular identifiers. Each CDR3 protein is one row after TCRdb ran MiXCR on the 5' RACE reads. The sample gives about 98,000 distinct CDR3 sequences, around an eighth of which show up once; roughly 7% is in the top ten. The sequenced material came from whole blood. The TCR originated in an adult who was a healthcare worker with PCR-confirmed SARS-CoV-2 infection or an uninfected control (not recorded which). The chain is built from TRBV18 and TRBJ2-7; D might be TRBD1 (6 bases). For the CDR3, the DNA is TGTGCCAGCTCCAAACCGGGACAATCCTACGAGCAGTACTTC. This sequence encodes CASSKPGQSYEQYF.